This T cell receptor beta chain was sequenced in a study of blood T cell repertoires in COVID-19. Only in-frame clones appear in the TCRdb table, and some are missing; sequencing was by immunoSEQ multiplex PCR. The sample holds tens of thousands of clones, 80% to 90% seen once. Specimen: peripheral blood. The source of this sequence is a man between 60 and 75 years old with acute or convalescent COVID-19.

As DNA, the CDR3 is TGTGCCAGCAGCCAACATGGACTCCCCGGACAGGGGTTTTTTGGTAATTCACCCCTCCACTTT. This gives the protein CASSQHGLPGQGFFGNSPLHF. J is TRBJ1-6 and V is TRBV3-1 (or the pseudogene TRBV3-2), with TRBD1 matching 9 bases. J was trimmed by 6 bases and V by 2 bases; bases with no gene match: 20. The CDR3 has 21 amino acids. Germline CDR1 LGHDT, CDR2 YNNKEL (reference sequence).